The entry below describes one T cell receptor beta chain. Antigen unknown. CDR3 size: 17 residues. After removal of 0 bases from V and 2 bases from J, the junction contained 9 bases not matched to a gene. The germline CDR1 and CDR2 sequences are ENHRY and SYGVKD. Data came from immunoSEQ multiplex PCR; TCRdb stores just in-frame clones and leaves some out. Among roughly 40,000 clones listed, 91% were seen once. The sample is drawn from a study of a mutant IDH1 vaccine in newly diagnosed glioma. Regarding the study as a whole: Changes in the top peripheral T cell clonotypes seemingly had no bearing on pseudoprogression.

Time point of the sample: week 5, during vaccination. Doses comprised 300 ug of mutant IDH1 20-mer peptide each, plus topical imiquimod. This clonotype originated in a man aged 50 to 60 with glioma. The rearrangement uses TRBV10-3 and TRBJ2-5, with 7 bases identical to TRBD2. The source was PBMCs, collected from a glioma patient whose treatment included an IDH1 peptide vaccine. CDR3 sequence: CAISESVAGEQQETQYF. The DNA for the CDR3 is TGTGCCATCAGTGAGTCGGTCGCGGGGGAGCAGCAAGAGACCCAGTACTTC.